The 18 T cell receptor beta chains in this list originate from one sample, sequenced in a study of blood T cell repertoires in COVID-19. The repertoire was sequenced with immunoSEQ multiplex PCR; TCRdb's copy has only in-frame clones and lacks some. This repertoire shows about 67,000 clones, around 87% found once; its top ten account for approximately 8.3%. The material sequenced was peripheral blood. These receptors came from a man aged 50 to 60 with active COVID-19.

This clone occurred once. The gene calls are TRBV7-2 and TRBJ2-1, with 15 nucleotides matching TRBD2. After removal of 7 bases from V and 0 bases from J, the junction contained 10 bases not matched to a gene. The V gene's germline CDR1 is SGHTA and CDR2 FQGNSA. This CDR3 is built from 19 residues. DNA of the CDR3: TGTGCCAGCACCCGAAATGGACTAGCGGGAGGGTCCTCCTACAATGAGCAGTTCTTC. Translation gives CASTRNGLAGGSSYNEQFF.

This rearrangement joins TRBV5-1 to TRBJ2-2; the match to TRBD1 covers 8 bases. This CDR3 has 16 amino acids. V trimming: 4 bases; J trimming: 6 bases; junction bases outside the gene matches: 11. Per germline, CDR1 SGHRS and CDR2 YFSETQ. CDR3 DNA sequence: TGCGCCAGCAGCGCGACGACAGGGGTTGTTTCCGGGGAGCTGTTTTTT. It translates to CASSATTGVVSGELFF.

This clone was counted a single time. The chain combines TRBV5-1 with TRBJ1-5; 7 bases are shared with TRBD1. Germline-derived CDR1 and CDR2 are SGHRS and YFSETQ. The CDR3 covers 14 residues. The V gene end was trimmed by 5 bases and the J gene end by 5 bases; junction bases not matched to a gene: 7. The CDR3 sequence: CASRAGGFDQPQHF. CDR3 nucleotide sequence: TGCGCCAGCAGGGCAGGGGGATTCGATCAGCCCCAGCATTTT.

The genes are TRBV27 and TRBJ1-1; 7 bases align to TRBD1. This CDR3 comprises 14 residues. After removal of 5 bases from V and 2 bases from J, the junction contained 5 bases not matched to a gene. CDR1 MNHEY and CDR2 SMNVEV come from the germline V gene (reference sequence). CDR3 DNA: TGTGCCAGCAGTAAAGGGACAGTAAACACTGAAGCTTTCTTT. Translation: CASSKGTVNTEAFF.

The chain employs TRBV5-4 and TRBJ2-7; 10 bases agree with TRBD1. The length of the CDR3 is 15 residues. Germline CDR1 is SGHNT and CDR2 is YYREEE (reference sequence). The junction had 7 bases not matched to a gene; V was cut back by 4 bases and J by 3 bases. Here the CDR3 DNA reads TGTGCCAGCAGCCCCGGGACAGGGGTAGGCTACGAGCAGTACTTC. Encoded protein: CASSPGTGVGYEQYF.

This chain links TRBV6-5 with TRBJ2-7, with D maybe TRBD2 (6 bases). With 2 bases removed from V and 2 bases from J, the gap between germline ends came to 10 bases. CDR1 and CDR2 (germline): MNHEY, SVGAGI. The CDR3 is made up of 14 amino acids. CDR3 in DNA: TGTGCCAGCAGTTACGGGCCGGGGGCCTACGAGCAGTACTTC. Amino acid sequence: CASSYGPGAYEQYF.

In its sample, this clone was seen a few times. V and J are TRBV7-2 and TRBJ2-2, with 7 bases that match TRBD2. The V gene end was trimmed by 2 bases and the J gene end by 5 bases; junction bases not matched to a gene: 5. The length of the CDR3 is 15 residues. Per the germline V gene, CDR1 is SGHTA and CDR2 is FQGNSA. The CDR3 DNA is TGTGCCAGCAGCTTAACGCAGGGAGGGACCGGGGAGCTGTTTTTT. This codes for CASSLTQGGTGELFF.

CDR3 nucleotides: TGTGCCAGTAGTATCCCGGGACTGGGGCTCACTGAAGCTTTCTTT. Protein sequence: CASSIPGLGLTEAFF. V and J are TRBV19 and TRBJ1-1; tentative D call: TRBD1 (5 bases). V lost 3 bases and J 4 bases, leaving 15 bases between the germline ends. This CDR3 region has 15 residues. In germline, CDR1 is LNHDA, CDR2 SQIVND (reference sequence).

This chain joins TRBV4-1 and TRBJ1-6; TRBD1 matches 7 bases. This CDR3 is built from 19 residues. Germline V gene sequence: CDR1 MGHRA, CDR2 YSYEKL. V lost 4 bases, J lost 0 bases, and 12 bases stayed unmatched. The DNA for the CDR3 is TGCGCCAGCAGCCCTCTTTCAGGACAGGCGAGCTCCTATAATTCACCCCTCCACTTT. It encodes CASSPLSGQASSYNSPLHF.

V gene TRBV5-6 combines with J gene TRBJ1-2; 7 nucleotides agree with TRBD1. Germline V gene sequence: CDR1 SGHDT, CDR2 YYEEEE. There are 13 residues in the CDR3. J was trimmed by 6 bases and V by 3 bases; bases with no gene match: 5. CDR3 region: CASSSGGGDGYTF. Here the CDR3 DNA reads TGTGCCAGCAGCTCGGGAGGGGGCGATGGCTACACCTTC.

The chain is built from TRBV7-2 and TRBJ1-1; the D is unclear. Deletions cut 8 bases from V and 4 bases from J, with 26 bases between. The germline gives CDR1 SGHTA, CDR2 FQGNSA. CDR3 length equals 17 residues. The CDR3 spells CASELERAYPRGTEAFF. CDR3 nucleotide sequence: TGTGCCAGCGAATTAGAGAGGGCATACCCGCGCGGCACTGAAGCTTTCTTT. The whole variable domain, filled in from reference TRBV7-2 and TRBJ1-1, reads GAGVSQSPSNKVTEKGKDVELRCDPISGHTALYWYRQSLGQGLEFLIYFQGNSAPDKSGLPSDRFSAERTGGSVSTLTIQRTQQEDSAVYLCASELERAYPRGTEAFFGQGTRLTVV.

J is TRBJ2-6 and V is TRBV5-5; D unresolved. This CDR3 is built from 15 residues. The germline gives CDR1 SGHKS, CDR2 YYEKEE (reference sequence). Trimming cost V 2 bases and J 1 base, with 7 bases left between them. The DNA of the CDR3 is TGTGCCAGCAGCTTCGACTTATCTGGGGCCAACGTCCTGACTTTC. This sequence encodes CASSFDLSGANVLTF. Using reference TRBV5-5 and TRBJ2-6 for the parts outside the CDR3, the full variable domain is DAGVTQSPTHLIKTRGQQVTLRCSPISGHKSVSWYQQVLGQGPQFIFQYYEKEERGRGNFPDRFSARQFPNYSSELNVNALLLGDSALYLCASSFDLSGANVLTFGAGSRLTVL.

This clone has just one count. The chain employs TRBV28 and TRBJ2-7; D perhaps matches TRBD1 (5 bases). This CDR3 comprises 14 residues. V was clipped by 1 base and J by 6 bases, with 13 bases between them. Germline values: CDR1 MDHEN, CDR2 SYDVKM. The CDR3 DNA follows: TGTGCCAGCAGTTTATTAGGGGCCCCCCGCGAGCAGTACTTC. Translated, it gives CASSLLGAPREQYF.

This chain links TRBV9 with TRBJ2-5; 10 nucleotides line up with TRBD1. The CDR3 spans 16 residues. With V trimmed by 0 bases and J by 6 bases, 8 bases remained unmatched. Germline CDR1 reads SGDLS; CDR2 reads YYNGEE. The CDR3 spells CASSVGGTGEFQTQYF. DNA of the CDR3: TGTGCCAGCAGCGTAGGGGGGACAGGGGAATTTCAGACCCAGTACTTC.

The rearrangement joins TRBV11-2 to TRBJ2-7, with D possibly matching TRBD2 (6 bases). Trimming stripped 2 bases from V and 6 bases from J, with 17 bases between. This CDR3 has 15 amino acids. The V gene's germline CDR1 is SGHAT and CDR2 FQNNGV. CDR3 sequence reads: CASSLRKVAAPEQYF. The CDR3 nucleotides read TGTGCCAGCAGCTTAAGGAAGGTAGCGGCACCCGAGCAGTACTTC.

The chain recombines TRBV5-8 with TRBJ2-7; 14 bases fit TRBD2. The ends lost 2 bases at V and 0 bases at J; junction bases unmatched: 1. The CDR3 is 16 residues long. In germline, CDR1 is SGHTS, CDR2 YDEGEE. As DNA, the CDR3 is TGTGCCAGCAGCTTCGGACTAGCGGGGGGCTCCTACGAGCAGTACTTC. It is translated as CASSFGLAGGSYEQYF.

This clone was counted only a few times. The chain has TRBV4-1 and TRBJ1-1; TRBD1 matches 7 bases. The V segment lost 5 bases and the J segment 0 bases; nucleotides outside the gene matches: 6. Germline V lookup: CDR1 MGHRA, CDR2 YSYEKL. This CDR3 contains 15 residues. CDR3 in amino acids: CASSTRTGLNTEAFF. The CDR3 DNA reads as TGCGCCAGCAGCACCCGGACAGGACTGAACACTGAAGCTTTCTTT.

The chain carries TRBV5-4 and TRBJ2-7; 13 bases map to TRBD2. This CDR3 has 17 amino acids. The V gene end was trimmed by 0 bases and the J gene end by 2 bases; junction bases not matched to a gene: 5. Germline V lookup: CDR1 SGHNT, CDR2 YYREEE (reference sequence). CDR3 DNA sequence: TGTGCCAGCAGCTTGGCCACTAGCGGGGGGGCCCCCTACGAGCAGTACTTC. Its protein product is CASSLATSGGAPYEQYF.